This T cell receptor beta chain was captured in a study of monozygotic twins with inflammatory bowel disease. One entry per CDR3 protein, without DNA, is what TCRdb gives after re-calling the 5' RACE reads. The sample table includes about 420,000 distinct CDR3 sequences. Germline V gene lookup returns CDR1 GTSNPN and CDR2 SVGIG (reference sequence). CDR3 length equals 14 residues. The receptor was isolated from a human donor with ulcerative colitis or Crohn's disease, or a healthy co-twin of an affected twin (not recorded which). The gene calls are TRBV30 and TRBJ2-7; TCRdb indicates TRBD1, and absent DNA this call remains unverified. What was sequenced was blood. CDR3 sequence: CAGATGTGSYEQYF.